The 22 T cell receptor beta chains below come from one sample, sequenced in a study of blood T cell repertoires in COVID-19. Sequenced by immunoSEQ multiplex PCR; TCRdb stores in-frame clones only, minus some. This sample has some 150,000 clones; approximately 84% occur once, and the top ten carry approximately 6.1%. Sequencing was performed on peripheral blood. The receptors stem from a human donor in a cohort sampled during active COVID-19.

The CDR3 reads CATQGGYNEQFF. CDR3 nucleotides: TGTGCCACCCAGGGGGGATACAATGAGCAGTTCTTC. This chain connects TRBV27 to TRBJ2-1, with D possibly matching TRBD1 (7 bases). V was trimmed by 10 bases and J by 4 bases, leaving 11 bases between them. The CDR3 is 12 residues long. Germline CDR1 reads MNHEY; CDR2 reads SMNVEV (reference sequence).

This clone was detected only once. The genes are TRBV19 and TRBJ1-1; D ambiguous. V gave up 4 bases and J gave up 1 base, with 13 bases separating them. CDR1 LNHDA and CDR2 SQIVND come from the germline V gene (reference sequence). The CDR3 length is 15 residues. CDR3 bases: TGTGCCAGTAGTAGGCTCGTGAACCAGAACACTGAAGCTTTCTTT. This codes for CASSRLVNQNTEAFF.

V usage is TRBV5-1 and J usage is TRBJ1-2, with a weak D call TRBD1 (5 bases). The germline V and J ends were trimmed by 4 bases and 0 bases, with 10 bases remaining between them. CDR1 and CDR2 from the germline V gene are SGHRS and YFSETQ. The CDR3 is 14 residues long. The CDR3 nucleotides are TGCGCCAGCAGCCCAGAGACAGCTAACTATGGCTACACCTTC. It is translated as CASSPETANYGYTF.

This clone appeared once. The V gene is TRBV10-1, the J gene TRBJ1-2, with no clear D. In germline, CDR1 is WNHNN, CDR2 SYGVQD (reference sequence). This CDR3 region has 17 residues. Between the trimmed V and J ends, which lost 6 bases and 2 bases, there was a span of 22 bases. The CDR3 reads CASRMGRFLRENYGYTF. The CDR3 DNA reads as TGCGCCAGCAGAATGGGCAGGTTTTTAAGAGAGAACTATGGCTACACCTTC.

The chain links TRBV4-3 to TRBJ2-1; the D gene is possibly TRBD2 (7 bases). The CDR3 totals 16 residues. Trimming cost V 0 bases and J 8 bases, with 17 bases left between them. CDR1 and CDR2 from the germline V gene are LGHNA and YSLEER. CDR3 in amino acids: CASSQEPGEGVDEQFF. Here the CDR3 DNA reads TGCGCCAGCAGCCAAGAGCCAGGGGAGGGGGTGGATGAGCAGTTCTTC.

The V call is TRBV6-4, the J call TRBJ1-2, with 10 positions matching TRBD1. Germline CDR1 reads MRHNA; CDR2 reads SNTAGT. The CDR3 runs 14 residues. V was clipped by 8 bases and J by 7 bases; unmatched bases: 10. As DNA, the CDR3 is TGTGCCAGCTCCCGGGACAGGGGAGATTCTGGCTACACCTTC. It yields the protein CASSRDRGDSGYTF.

This chain connects TRBV5-4 to TRBJ2-3; no reliable D call. The CDR3 consists of 15 residues. V was shortened by 4 bases and J by 3 bases, with 15 bases between the two germline ends. CDR1 is SGHNT and CDR2 is YYREEE in the germline V gene (reference sequence). CDR3 region: CASSQRLVRTDTQYF. CDR3 bases: TGTGCCAGCAGCCAAAGGCTGGTCAGGACAGATACGCAGTATTTT.

CDR3 in amino acids: CASQAGGVGQETQYF. CDR3 sequence (DNA): TGTGCCTCCCAGGCGGGGGGAGTGGGCCAAGAGACCCAGTACTTC. The rearrangement uses TRBV19 and TRBJ2-5, with 8 bases lining up with TRBD2. Trimming took 11 bases from V and 1 from J; bases not matched to a gene: 12. There are 15 residues in the CDR3. Germline values: CDR1 LNHDA, CDR2 SQIVND (reference sequence).

V usage is TRBV5-3 and J usage is TRBJ1-1; D gene ambiguous. TRBV5-3 is identified as an open reading frame with a role that is uncertain. V gave up 2 bases and J gave up 2 bases, with 13 bases separating them. This CDR3 is 15 amino acids long. CDR3 protein: CARSFLCGLNTEAFF. In nucleotides, the CDR3 is TGTGCCAGAAGCTTCCTCTGTGGACTAAACACTGAAGCTTTCTTT.

The chain links TRBV27 to TRBJ2-7; TRBD1 agrees at 8 bases. Germline CDR1 reads MNHEY; CDR2 reads SMNVEV (reference sequence). The CDR3 has 14 residues. With 4 bases clipped from V and 2 bases from J, the junction kept 4 bases outside the gene matches. CDR3 coding DNA: TGTGCCAGCAGTTCGGGACAGGTGACCTACGAGCAGTACTTC. The encoded protein is CASSSGQVTYEQYF.

J is TRBJ2-2 and V is TRBV19; 9 nucleotides line up with TRBD2. V gave up 4 bases and J gave up 3 bases; unmatched junction bases: 6. Germline values: CDR1 LNHDA, CDR2 SQIVND (reference sequence). CDR3 length: 16 residues. The CDR3 DNA reads TGTGCCAGTAGTAGCAGCGGGGGGTTGTACACCGGGGAGCTGTTTTTT. Its translation: CASSSSGGLYTGELFF.

The chain carries TRBV15 and TRBJ1-2; 8 bases are a match to TRBD1. There are 16 residues in the CDR3. V shed 0 bases and J 8 bases; nucleotides not matched to a gene: 11. From germline, CDR1 is LNHNV and CDR2 YYDKDF (reference sequence). CDR3 sequence reads: CATSRDWGQARGGYTF. The CDR3 nucleotides are TGTGCCACCAGCAGAGATTGGGGACAGGCCCGGGGGGGCTACACCTTC.

V and J are TRBV5-6 and TRBJ2-5; 9 bases fit TRBD2. Germline values: CDR1 SGHDT, CDR2 YYEEEE. This CDR3 has 16 amino acids. V dropped 1 base and J dropped 5; count of bases not matched to a gene: 9. The chain's CDR3 is CASSLSRGGAWETQYF. The CDR3 DNA is TGTGCCAGCAGCTTGAGTCGCGGGGGGGCCTGGGAGACCCAGTACTTC.

J is TRBJ1-6 and V is TRBV25-1; 8 nucleotides match TRBD1. V shed 5 bases and J 5 bases; nucleotides not matched to a gene: 2. Germline CDR1 MGHDK, CDR2 SYGVNS. CDR3 length: 14 amino acids. The CDR3 region is CASSPDRDNSPLHF. The CDR3 bases are TGTGCCAGCAGTCCGGACAGGGATAATTCACCCCTCCACTTT.

V gene TRBV18 combines with J gene TRBJ2-1; TRBD1 might be the D (5 bases). The CDR3 is 15 amino acids. In germline, CDR1 is KGHSH, CDR2 LQKENI. V was clipped by 0 bases and J by 13 bases, with 19 bases between them. CDR3 amino acids: CASSPPLVGAAQQFF. CDR3 bases: TGTGCCAGCTCACCACCGTTGGTAGGGGCCGCTCAACAGTTCTTC. Together with reference TRBV18 and TRBJ2-1, the CDR3 gives the full variable domain: NAGVMQNPRHLVRRRGQEARLRCSPMKGHSHVYWYRQLPEEGLKFMVYLQKENIIDESGMPKERFSAEFPKEGPSILRIQQVVRGDSAAYFCASSPPLVGAAQQFFGPGTRLTVL.

This sequence joins TRBV9 and TRBJ2-2; TRBD1 matches 8 bases. Trimming at V came to 3 bases and at J to 6 bases, leaving 7 bases not matched to a gene. The germline V gene has CDR1 SGDLS and CDR2 YYNGEE. The CDR3 is made up of 15 amino acids. CDR3 nucleotide sequence: TGTGCCAGCAGCGACGGACAGGGATGGGCCGGGGAGCTGTTTTTT. As protein: CASSDGQGWAGELFF. The variable domain in full, with the rest retrieved from reference TRBV9 and TRBJ2-2, is DSGVTQTPKHLITATGQRVTLRCSPRSGDLSVYWYQQSLDQGLQFLIQYYNGEERAKGNILERFSAQQFPDLHSELNLSSLELGDSALYFCASSDGQGWAGELFFGEGSRLTVL.

This chain joins TRBV6-5 and TRBJ1-5, with 8 bases fitting TRBD1. Trimming at V came to 7 bases and at J to 2 bases, leaving 7 bases not matched to a gene. This CDR3 has 15 residues. Per the germline V gene, CDR1 is MNHEY and CDR2 is SVGAGI. The CDR3 coding sequence is TGTGCCAGCAACGAAGGACAGGGCCGCAATCAGCCCCAGCATTTT. Its protein is CASNEGQGRNQPQHF.

The chain has TRBV28 and TRBJ1-6, with a weak D call TRBD1 (5 bases). The ends were cut back, 8 bases at V and 10 bases at J, with 21 bases in the middle. CDR1 MDHEN and CDR2 SYDVKM come from the germline V gene. The CDR3 contains 15 residues. The CDR3 is CASSYKLAGGSPLHF. CDR3 coding DNA: TGTGCCAGCTCCTACAAGTTGGCCGGGGGATCACCCCTCCACTTT.

V is TRBV6-4 and J is TRBJ1-6, with TRBD1 as a possible D gene (5 bases). The CDR3 is 14 amino acids. CDR1 is MRHNA, CDR2 SNTAGT, per germline. The V end was cut by 5 bases, the J end by 7 bases, with 12 bases between. The chain's CDR3 is CASSLGQENSPLHF. CDR3 DNA sequence: TGTGCCAGCAGTCTTGGACAAGAGAATTCACCCCTCCACTTT.

This chain links TRBV9 with TRBJ2-1; TRBD2 matches at 8 bases. Per germline, CDR1 SGDLS and CDR2 YYNGEE. This CDR3 is built from 17 residues. J gave up 0 bases and V 3 bases, and 8 bases lay outside the gene matches. The chain's CDR3 is CASSAFLSGSSYNEQFF. CDR3 nucleotide sequence: TGTGCCAGCAGCGCCTTTTTAAGCGGGAGCTCCTACAATGAGCAGTTCTTC.

This clone was detected a few times. Other DNA variants within this sample encode the same CDR3. The chain employs TRBV7-2 and TRBJ1-2; D is perhaps TRBD1 (6 bases). This CDR3 has 13 residues. The germline V gene encodes CDR1 SGHTA and CDR2 FQGNSA. Trimming cost V 3 bases and J 3 bases, with 8 bases left between them. The CDR3 sequence is CASSLQGYYGYTF. CDR3 in DNA: TGTGCCAGCAGCTTGCAGGGGTACTATGGCTACACCTTC.

The J gene is TRBJ2-5, the V gene TRBV27, with D possibly TRBD2 on 5 matching bases. This CDR3 has 14 residues. CDR1 MNHEY and CDR2 SMNVEV come from the germline V gene (reference sequence). V lost 3 bases to trimming and J lost 4 bases, with 12 bases between them. The CDR3 sequence: CASSFRGWGETQYF. CDR3 DNA: TGTGCCAGCAGTTTTCGAGGGTGGGGAGAGACCCAGTACTTC.